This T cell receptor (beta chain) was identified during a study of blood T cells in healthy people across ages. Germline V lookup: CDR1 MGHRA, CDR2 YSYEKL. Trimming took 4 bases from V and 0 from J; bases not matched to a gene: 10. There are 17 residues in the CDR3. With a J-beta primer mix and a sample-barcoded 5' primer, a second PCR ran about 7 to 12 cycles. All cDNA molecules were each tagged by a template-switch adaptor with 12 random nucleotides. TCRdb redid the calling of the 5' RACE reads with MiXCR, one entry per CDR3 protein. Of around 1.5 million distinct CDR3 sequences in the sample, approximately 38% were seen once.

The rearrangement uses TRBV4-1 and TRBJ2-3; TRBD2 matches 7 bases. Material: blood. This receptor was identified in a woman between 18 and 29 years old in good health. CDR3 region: CASSPNRGGMSTDTQYF. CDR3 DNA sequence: TGCGCCAGCAGCCCCAATCGGGGAGGGATGAGCACAGATACGCAGTATTTT.